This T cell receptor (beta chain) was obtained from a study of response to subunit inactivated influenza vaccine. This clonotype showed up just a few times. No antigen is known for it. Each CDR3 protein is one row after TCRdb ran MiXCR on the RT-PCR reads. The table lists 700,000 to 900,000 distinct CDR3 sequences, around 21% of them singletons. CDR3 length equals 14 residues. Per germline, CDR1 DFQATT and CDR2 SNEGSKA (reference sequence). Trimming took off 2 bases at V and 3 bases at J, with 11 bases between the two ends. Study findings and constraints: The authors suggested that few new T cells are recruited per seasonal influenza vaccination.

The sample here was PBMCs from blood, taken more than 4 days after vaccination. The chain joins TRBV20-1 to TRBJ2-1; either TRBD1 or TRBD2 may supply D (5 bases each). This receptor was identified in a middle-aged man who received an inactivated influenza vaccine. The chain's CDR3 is CSARRGPHYNEQFF. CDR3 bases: TGCAGTGCTAGACGGGGACCCCACTACAATGAGCAGTTCTTC.